The clone carrying this T cell receptor beta chain was seen just once. Its antigen is unidentified. These data originate in a study of T cell responses to AZD1222 COVID-19 vaccine. Profiled with immunoSEQ multiplex PCR; TCRdb holds only in-frame clones, not every one. The data contain 100,000 to 140,000 clones, under 95% of them singletons. Findings of the study overall: Spike was spanned by vaccine-associated CD4 TCRs, which were dominant at 160-218 and 743-854.

The receptor was derived from an adult who received the AZD1222 COVID-19 vaccine. Here the sequenced sample was peripheral blood, taken 28 days after the second AZD1222 dose.

The CDR3 bases are TGTGCCAGCAGTTTCTCCGCGAGGGGGGTGGTGAGCAATCAGCCCCAGCATTTT. Its protein is CASSFSARGVVSNQPQHF. V and J are TRBV27 and TRBJ1-5, with D possibly matching TRBD1 (6 bases). This CDR3 is 18 amino acids long. V lost 3 bases and J 1 base, leaving 19 bases between the germline ends. Germline V lookup: CDR1 MNHEY, CDR2 SMNVEV (reference sequence).